The 23 T cell receptor beta chains given below trace back to one sample, sequenced in a study of blood T cell repertoires in COVID-19. The table came from immunoSEQ multiplex PCR; TCRdb's copy has only in-frame clones and leaves some out. The sample has about 140,000 clones, approximately 87% seen once. Source material: PBMCs or T cells enriched from blood (not recorded which). The receptors were gathered from a man aged 55-75 years who had recovered from COVID-19.

V is TRBV5-4 and J is TRBJ2-5; possibly TRBD2 for D (5 bases). This CDR3 comprises 14 residues. In germline, CDR1 is SGHNT, CDR2 YYREEE (reference sequence). As DNA, the CDR3 is TGTGCGCTAGCCTCCGGGAACCTACAAGAGACCCAGTACTTC. Translated: CALASGNLQETQYF.

The J gene is TRBJ1-2, the V gene TRBV5-5; TRBD1 matches 10 bases. CDR1 is SGHKS, CDR2 YYEKEE, per germline (reference sequence). With V trimmed by 5 bases and J by 5 bases, 9 bases remained unmatched. The CDR3 has 15 residues. The CDR3 is CASRLGTGVDYGYTF. The CDR3, as DNA: TGTGCCAGCAGACTCGGGACAGGGGTAGATTATGGCTACACCTTC.

The rearrangement joins TRBV5-8 to TRBJ1-2; a weak D match, TRBD1 (5 bases). The CDR3 length is 12 residues. CDR1 is SGHTS and CDR2 is YDEGEE in the germline V gene. V lost 6 bases and J 8 bases, leaving 14 bases between the germline ends. In nucleotides, the CDR3 is TGTGCCAGCAATCAGGGTCGAGAAGGCTACACCTTC. This gives the protein CASNQGREGYTF.

V usage is TRBV2 and J usage is TRBJ1-2; no clear D. The CDR3 covers 16 residues. The V end was cut by 6 bases, the J end by 0 bases, with 17 bases between. CDR1 is SNHLY, CDR2 FYNNEI, per germline. The CDR3, as DNA: TGTGCCAGCAGGCCGGCCGGAGGACCGACTAACTATGGCTACACCTTC. Protein: CASRPAGGPTNYGYTF.

This clone has just a few counts. The rearrangement links TRBV18 to TRBJ2-1; 9 nucleotides agree with TRBD1. The CDR3 covers 15 residues. From germline, CDR1 is KGHSH and CDR2 LQKENI. Trimming cost V 4 bases and J 5 bases; bases outside gene matches: 6. CDR3 loop: CASSLGTGRNNEQFF. In nucleotides, the CDR3 is TGTGCCAGCTCACTCGGGACAGGGCGCAACAATGAGCAGTTCTTC.

V and J are TRBV27 and TRBJ1-2, with 10 bases that match TRBD1. The CDR3 loop spans 15 amino acids. Germline CDR1 MNHEY, CDR2 SMNVEV (reference sequence). With 7 bases clipped from V and 5 bases from J, the junction kept 10 bases outside the gene matches. The CDR3 nucleotides are TGTGCCAGCACACCGTTTGGGACAGGGGTATATGGCTACACCTTC. Its protein is CASTPFGTGVYGYTF.

The chain combines TRBV30 with TRBJ1-6, with 11 positions matching TRBD1. Germline trimming cut 2 bases from V and 7 bases from J; bases unmatched to any gene: 4. Germline V CDR1 and CDR2: GTSNPN, SVGIG (reference sequence). The CDR3 extends over 15 amino acids. The CDR3 DNA sequence: TGTGCCTGGAGTACCGGGACAGGGGGAAATTCACCCCTCCACTTT. It is translated as CAWSTGTGGNSPLHF.

V gene TRBV14 combines with J gene TRBJ2-3; perhaps TRBD1 as D (5 bases). The V end was cut by 0 bases, the J end by 3 bases, with 13 bases between. The CDR3 consists of 16 residues. Per the germline V gene, CDR1 is SGHDN and CDR2 is FVKESK. The CDR3 loop reads CASSQDRTSRTDTQYF. As DNA, the CDR3 is TGTGCCAGCAGCCAAGACCGGACATCTCGAACAGATACGCAGTATTTT.

The V gene is TRBV19, the J gene TRBJ1-1; 9 nucleotides agree with TRBD1. Germline CDR1 LNHDA, CDR2 SQIVND (reference sequence). This CDR3 contains 18 residues. Trimming cost V 6 bases and J 1 base; bases outside gene matches: 15. The CDR3 is CASSTFPGQGGSNTEAFF. CDR3 nucleotides: TGTGCCAGTAGCACCTTTCCGGGACAGGGTGGGTCGAACACTGAAGCTTTCTTT.

This clone was seen a few times. The chain uses TRBV28 and TRBJ1-5, with TRBD1 as a possible D gene (6 bases). CDR1 and CDR2 (germline): MDHEN, SYDVKM. The V gene lost 4 bases and the J gene lost 9 bases, with 13 bases spanning the gap. The CDR3 sequence is 13 residues long. Here the CDR3 reads CASSSGASPPQHF. CDR3 bases: TGTGCCAGCAGTTCAGGGGCGTCCCCGCCCCAGCATTTT.

The rearrangement links TRBV11-2 to TRBJ2-5, with 8 bases matching TRBD1. Germline V gives CDR1 SGHAT, CDR2 FQNNGV. The J segment lost 3 bases and the V segment lost 5 bases, leaving 5 bases of the junction unmatched. This CDR3 spans 14 amino acids. CDR3 in amino acids: CASSGGTGKETQYF. The CDR3 DNA sequence: TGTGCCAGCAGCGGGGGGACAGGAAAAGAGACCCAGTACTTC.

This chain links TRBV6-4 with TRBJ2-1, with 8 nucleotides matching TRBD2. The germline gives CDR1 MRHNA, CDR2 SNTAGT. The CDR3 is 14 amino acids. Losses at the gene ends were 10 bases for V and 4 bases for J; bases not matched to a gene: 9. The CDR3 DNA reads as TGTGCCACCTCCCGGGGGGGGTCATACAATGAGCAGTTCTTC. It is translated as CATSRGGSYNEQFF.

This clone occurred once. This chain connects TRBV18 to TRBJ2-7; 12 nucleotides agree with TRBD2. The V gene end was trimmed by 1 base and the J gene end by 1 base; junction bases not matched to a gene: 8. The germline CDR1 and CDR2 sequences are KGHSH and LQKENI. The CDR3 is 18 amino acids. The CDR3 region is CASSPQLAGGPKSYEQYF. CDR3 nucleotide sequence: TGTGCCAGCTCACCACAGCTAGCGGGAGGGCCCAAATCCTACGAGCAGTACTTC.

The chain joins TRBV6-5 to TRBJ1-5; 7 bases are a match to TRBD1. The germline CDR1 and CDR2 sequences are MNHEY and SVGAGI. V lost 6 bases, J lost 5 bases, and 7 bases stayed unmatched. The length of the CDR3 is 14 residues. The CDR3: CASSEGAIHQPQHF. CDR3 coding DNA: TGTGCCAGCAGCGAGGGGGCTATCCATCAGCCCCAGCATTTT.

On this clone: A junction boundary mismatches the germline segment, possibly from a read error. This rearrangement joins TRBV18 to TRBJ2-3; maybe TRBD2 (6 bases). The CDR3 totals 12 residues. Germline V gene sequence: CDR1 KGHSH, CDR2 LQKENI. CDR3 loop: CASSRGGTDLHF. In DNA, the CDR3 is TGTGCCAGCTCACGGGGCGGGACGGACCTACATTTT. Drawing the rest from reference TRBV18 and TRBJ2-3, the complete variable domain is NAGVMQNPRHLVRRRGQEARLRCSPMKGHSHVYWYRQLPEEGLKFMVYLQKENIIDESGMPKERFSAEFPKEGPSILRIQQVVRGDSAAYFCASSRGGTDLHFGPGTRLTVL.

This clone was counted only a few times. The chain joins TRBV28 to TRBJ1-1; 7 nucleotides line up with TRBD1. The germline V gene encodes CDR1 MDHEN and CDR2 SYDVKM. This CDR3 comprises 12 residues. V was pared by 6 bases and J by 5 bases, with 3 bases of the junction left unmatched. CDR3 nucleotide sequence: TGTGCCAGCAGGCAGGGGGAGACTGAAGCTTTCTTT. Protein product: CASRQGETEAFF.

The V gene is TRBV10-2, the J gene TRBJ1-2; possible D gene TRBD1, 5 bases. The CDR3 is made up of 15 amino acids. The germline gives CDR1 WSHSY, CDR2 SAAADI. V lost 5 bases and J 0 bases, leaving 13 bases between the germline ends. CDR3 coding DNA: TGCGCCAGCAGTCGCTCAGTACAGGCTAACTATGGCTACACCTTC. The encoded protein is CASSRSVQANYGYTF.

This sequence joins TRBV9 and TRBJ2-7; TRBD1 matches at 9 bases. The V and J ends lost 4 bases and 5 bases, in that order; junction bases with no gene match: 10. This CDR3 region has 15 residues. The V gene's germline CDR1 is SGDLS and CDR2 YYNGEE. The DNA of the CDR3 is TGTGCCAGCAGCCACGAGGGGGACAGGGCCCACGAGCAGTACTTC. Translated, it gives CASSHEGDRAHEQYF.

The CDR3 DNA is TGTGCCAGCGCCGCCACAGCCAATTCACCCCTCCACTTT. Its protein product is CASAATANSPLHF. The rearrangement joins TRBV11-2 to TRBJ1-6; D remains unclear. The germline gives CDR1 SGHAT, CDR2 FQNNGV. Deletions cut 8 bases from V and 7 bases from J, with 12 bases between. The CDR3 covers 13 residues.

This chain's CDR3 is CASTGAGDQETQYF. CDR3 coding DNA: TGCGCCAGCACGGGGGCGGGGGACCAAGAGACCCAGTACTTC. The V call is TRBV5-1, the J call TRBJ2-5, with D possibly matching TRBD2 (7 bases). CDR1 is SGHRS and CDR2 is YFSETQ in the germline V gene. Trimming took off 6 bases at V and 0 bases at J, with 12 bases between the two ends. The CDR3 sequence is 14 residues long.

The CDR3, as DNA: TGCGCCAGCAGCTTGAAGGGACAGGGGTCTGGCGGGGAGCTGTTTTTT. Its translation is CASSLKGQGSGGELFF. The rearrangement links TRBV5-1 to TRBJ2-2; 10 bases align to TRBD1. V trimming: 1 base; J trimming: 7 bases; junction bases outside the gene matches: 7. The CDR3 has 16 residues. Germline values: CDR1 SGHRS, CDR2 YFSETQ.

The genes are TRBV5-8 and TRBJ2-5, with unresolved D. V lost 4 bases to trimming and J lost 0 bases, with 13 bases between them. Germline V gene sequence: CDR1 SGHTS, CDR2 YDEGEE. The CDR3 spans 15 residues. The CDR3 coding sequence is TGTGCCAGCAGCCCCACGGGTGGGTACCAAGAGACCCAGTACTTC. Protein product: CASSPTGGYQETQYF.

V usage is TRBV28 and J usage is TRBJ1-2; D not certain. Deletions cut 4 bases from V and 2 bases from J, with 14 bases between. The CDR3 sequence is 15 residues long. Germline V CDR1 and CDR2: MDHEN, SYDVKM. CDR3 residues: CASSYGGTKNYGYTF. CDR3 sequence (DNA): TGTGCCAGCAGTTATGGCGGCACCAAAAACTATGGCTACACCTTC.